Following are 24 T cell receptor beta chains from one sample sequenced in a study of blood T cell repertoires in COVID-19. TCRdb's copy holds only in-frame clones and misses some; the assay was immunoSEQ multiplex PCR. The sample comprises 140,000 or so clones, 88% of which are singletons, and 2.5% rests with the top ten. Specimen: peripheral blood. All receptors derive from a human donor with COVID-19, enrolled during active disease. The donor label of this sample is uncertain.

The rearrangement links TRBV3-1 (or the pseudogene TRBV3-2) to TRBJ2-5, with a tentative D call TRBD1 (5 bases). Germline values: CDR1 LGHDT, CDR2 YNNKEL (reference sequence). This CDR3 is built from 15 residues. Trimming stripped 4 bases from V and 0 bases from J, with 12 bases between. The chain's CDR3 is CASSPPRQYQETQYF. The CDR3 nucleotides are TGTGCCAGCAGCCCGCCCCGACAGTACCAAGAGACCCAGTACTTC.

DNA for the CDR3: TGTGCCACCAGTGATCTGGGCCCTTCGAACACCGGGGAGCTGTTTTTT. Its protein product is CATSDLGPSNTGELFF. The rearrangement links TRBV24-1 to TRBJ2-2; D uncertain. The CDR3 runs to 16 residues. Germline V gene data show CDR1 as KGHDR and CDR2 as SFDVKD. V was pared by 3 bases and J by 0 bases, with 10 bases between.

V usage is TRBV7-6 and J usage is TRBJ1-1, with a possible D match to TRBD1 (6 bases). The length of the CDR3 is 14 residues. V was cut by 1 base and J by 8 bases, with 14 bases left in between. Germline V gene lookup returns CDR1 SGHVS and CDR2 FNYEAQ. This CDR3 reads CASSLGSGAEEAFF. The CDR3 DNA reads as TGTGCCAGCAGCTTAGGGTCAGGGGCGGAGGAAGCTTTCTTT.

The chain recombines TRBV4-1 with TRBJ1-6, with D possibly matching TRBD1 (6 bases). Trimming shortened V by 4 bases and J by 0 bases, and 16 bases separated the two germline ends. The CDR3 length is 18 residues. CDR1 is MGHRA and CDR2 is YSYEKL in the germline V gene. The CDR3, as DNA: TGCGCCAGCAGCCGCCGGGACATCCAGAGCTCCTATAATTCACCCCTCCACTTT. The encoded protein is CASSRRDIQSSYNSPLHF.

In its sample, this clone was seen a few times. The J gene is TRBJ2-5, the V gene TRBV6-5, with D tentatively TRBD2 (7 bases). This CDR3 region has 12 residues. V gave up 8 bases and J gave up 5 bases, with 12 bases separating them. Germline assignment: CDR1 MNHEY and CDR2 SVGAGI. The CDR3 reads CASSGRGETQYF. The DNA for the CDR3 is TGTGCCAGCTCAGGGAGGGGGGAGACCCAGTACTTC.

This rearrangement joins TRBV3-1 (or the pseudogene TRBV3-2) to TRBJ1-3; D unclear. The CDR3 has 15 amino acids. In germline, CDR1 is LGHDT, CDR2 YNNKEL (reference sequence). V lost 4 bases and J 0 bases, leaving 10 bases between the germline ends. CDR3 sequence (DNA): TGTGCCAGCAGCCGGTTCCGCAGCTCTGGAAACACCATATATTTT. This encodes CASSRFRSSGNTIYF.

J is TRBJ2-2 and V is TRBV5-5, with 8 bases fitting TRBD1. Germline lookup yields CDR1 SGHKS and CDR2 YYEKEE (reference sequence). The CDR3 length is 17 residues. The junction had 11 bases not matched to a gene; V was cut back by 4 bases and J by 3 bases. This CDR3 reads CASSLTRTGMDTGELFF. The CDR3 coding sequence is TGTGCCAGCAGCCTTACTCGGACAGGGATGGACACCGGGGAGCTGTTTTTT.

V gene TRBV7-9 combines with J gene TRBJ2-1; the D gene is possibly TRBD2 (5 bases). Germline V gene lookup returns CDR1 SEHNR and CDR2 FQNEAQ (reference sequence). CDR3 length: 13 amino acids. V lost 8 bases, J lost 5 bases, and 13 bases lay in between. DNA of the CDR3: TGTGCCAGCTGGAACGGACTCAACAATGAGCAGTTCTTC. Translation gives CASWNGLNNEQFF. Full variable domain (remainder filled in from reference TRBV7-9 and TRBJ2-1): DTGVSQNPRHKITKRGQNVTFRCDPISEHNRLYWYRQTLGQGPEFLTYFQNEAQLEKSRLLSDRFSAERPKGSFSTLEIQRTEQGDSAMYLCASWNGLNNEQFFGPGTRLTVL.

The genes are TRBV6-6 and TRBJ2-1; 9 positions match TRBD2. The V gene's germline CDR1 is MNHNY and CDR2 SVGAGI (reference sequence). J lost 0 bases, V lost 5 bases, and 2 bases had no gene match. The CDR3 consists of 15 residues. The DNA for the CDR3 is TGTGCCAGCAGTCTAGCGGGGAGCTCCTACAATGAGCAGTTCTTC. Translation gives CASSLAGSSYNEQFF.

V usage is TRBV9 and J usage is TRBJ2-1; TRBD2 matches at 8 bases. The V gene's germline CDR1 is SGDLS and CDR2 YYNGEE. Losses at the gene ends were 2 bases for V and 6 bases for J; bases not matched to a gene: 7. The CDR3 loop spans 15 amino acids. DNA of the CDR3: TGTGCCAGCAGCGTGTTACTAGCGGAAGTCAATGAGCAGTTCTTC. Translating it yields CASSVLLAEVNEQFF.

The chain combines TRBV19 with TRBJ1-1, with 8 bases identical to TRBD1. The ends lost 8 bases at V and 2 bases at J; junction bases unmatched: 16. The CDR3 extends over 17 amino acids. Germline CDR1 and CDR2: LNHDA and SQIVND (reference sequence). CDR3 coding DNA: TGTGCCAGTCTTAAGCAGCAGGGGGCATGGAGTAACACTGAAGCTTTCTTT. It is translated as CASLKQQGAWSNTEAFF.

The genes are TRBV11-3 and TRBJ2-1, with TRBD1 matching 9 bases. This CDR3 has 16 amino acids. The germline V gene has CDR1 SGHNT and CDR2 YENEEA. The J segment lost 7 bases and the V segment lost 2 bases, leaving 9 bases of the junction unmatched. In nucleotides, the CDR3 is TGTGCCAGCAGCTTATTCACAGGGGGCGCGAGGAATGAGCAGTTCTTC. The encoded protein is CASSLFTGGARNEQFF.

The rearrangement joins TRBV30 to TRBJ1-2; D is unclear. Trimming removed 3 bases at V and 8 bases at J, with 16 bases between. This CDR3 has 13 amino acids. From germline, CDR1 is GTSNPN and CDR2 SVGIG (reference sequence). The CDR3 reads CAWSLTSRGGYTF. In DNA form, the CDR3 reads TGTGCCTGGAGCCTCACTTCGCGCGGGGGCTACACCTTC.

This chain links TRBV4-1 with TRBJ2-7; 7 bases map to TRBD1. The germline V gene encodes CDR1 MGHRA and CDR2 YSYEKL. V lost 3 bases and J lost 7; bases outside the gene matches: 6. The CDR3 extends over 13 amino acids. CDR3: CASSQGSTGEQYF. CDR3 sequence (DNA): TGCGCCAGCAGCCAGGGCTCGACAGGGGAGCAGTACTTC.

The rearrangement links TRBV7-6 to TRBJ2-7; 9 positions agree with TRBD2. The junction had 8 bases not matched to a gene; V was cut back by 5 bases and J by 0 bases. The CDR3 covers 16 residues. From germline, CDR1 is SGHVS and CDR2 FNYEAQ. CDR3 sequence reads: CASSPLERGVSYEQYF. Written as DNA, the CDR3 is TGTGCCAGCAGCCCACTGGAGCGGGGGGTCTCCTACGAGCAGTACTTC.

V usage is TRBV7-9 and J usage is TRBJ1-4; a possible D gene is TRBD1 (5 bases). CDR1 and CDR2 (germline): SEHNR, FQNEAQ (reference sequence). This CDR3 region has 14 residues. V was shortened by 5 bases and J by 8 bases, with 15 bases between the two germline ends. DNA for the CDR3: TGTGCCAGCAGCCCCCTCACAGGAAAAGAAAAACTGTTTTTT. Its translation is CASSPLTGKEKLFF.

For the CDR3, the DNA is TGCAGCGTTGAAGACACGGCCGGCGGTGCCCAGTACTTC. It yields the protein CSVEDTAGGAQYF. The rearrangement joins TRBV29-1 to TRBJ2-5; D ambiguous. Trimming left V 0 bases short and J 9 bases short, with 14 bases between. CDR1 is SQVTM and CDR2 is ANQGSEA in the germline V gene. CDR3 length: 13 residues.

V and J are TRBV7-9 and TRBJ2-2; no reliable D call. Germline CDR1 and CDR2: SEHNR and FQNEAQ (reference sequence). The CDR3 spans 14 residues. V lost 5 bases and J 5 bases, leaving 12 bases between the germline ends. CDR3 coding DNA: TGTGCCAGCAGCGCCCTGACTCCTACCGGGGAGCTGTTTTTT. Protein: CASSALTPTGELFF.

This chain connects TRBV6-4 to TRBJ2-2; the match to TRBD1 covers 8 bases. This CDR3 has 15 residues. Germline V gene lookup returns CDR1 MRHNA and CDR2 SNTAGT. J lost 3 bases, V lost 0 bases, and 0 bases had no gene match. The CDR3 nucleotides read TGTGCCAGCAGTGACTCGGACAGGGACACCGGGGAGCTGTTTTTT. It yields the protein CASSDSDRDTGELFF.

The chain links TRBV2 to TRBJ2-2; 9 nucleotides line up with TRBD2. Germline trimming cut 1 base from V and 5 bases from J; bases unmatched to any gene: 2. The CDR3 consists of 15 residues. Per the germline V gene, CDR1 is SNHLY and CDR2 is FYNNEI. The CDR3 region is CASSEVTSGTGELFF. The CDR3 DNA sequence: TGTGCCAGCAGTGAAGTGACTAGCGGAACCGGGGAGCTGTTTTTT.

This chain connects TRBV19 to TRBJ2-7, with 12 nucleotides matching TRBD2. Trimming removed 5 bases from V and 0 bases from J; junction bases left unmatched: 8. The V gene's germline CDR1 is LNHDA and CDR2 SQIVND (reference sequence). The CDR3 loop spans 17 amino acids. DNA for the CDR3: TGTGCCAGTAGTGTGGACCTAGCGGGAGGGCCCTCCTACGAGCAGTACTTC. Residues: CASSVDLAGGPSYEQYF.

The J gene is TRBJ2-5, the V gene TRBV9; tentatively, D is TRBD2 (6 bases). The CDR3 covers 14 residues. CDR1 is SGDLS, CDR2 YYNGEE, per germline. The ends were cut back, 2 bases at V and 1 base at J, with 9 bases in the middle. The CDR3 nucleotides read TGTGCCAGCAGCGTGACCGGGGGCCAAGAGACCCAGTACTTC. Protein product: CASSVTGGQETQYF.

V usage is TRBV5-4 and J usage is TRBJ1-2; 7 positions match TRBD1. V shed 0 bases, J shed 4 bases, and the junction held 9 bases outside the gene matches. The CDR3 is made up of 16 amino acids. Germline V lookup: CDR1 SGHNT, CDR2 YYREEE (reference sequence). CDR3 sequence (DNA): TGTGCCAGCAGCTTGGGGGCCGGGACAGAGTCCTATGGCTACACCTTC. Translation gives CASSLGAGTESYGYTF. Drawing the rest from reference TRBV5-4 and TRBJ1-2, the complete variable domain is ETGVTQSPTHLIKTRGQQVTLRCSSQSGHNTVSWYQQALGQGPQFIFQYYREEENGRGNFPPRFSGLQFPNYSSELNVNALELDDSALYLCASSLGAGTESYGYTFGSGTRLTVV.

The gene calls are TRBV7-9 and TRBJ1-2; no definite D call. The CDR3 has 14 residues. Per the germline V gene, CDR1 is SEHNR and CDR2 is FQNEAQ (reference sequence). V was clipped by 5 bases and J by 7 bases, with 17 bases between them. The chain's CDR3 is CASSPTLGSRGYTF. As DNA, the CDR3 is TGTGCCAGCAGCCCCACCTTAGGGAGCCGTGGCTACACCTTC.